Presented here are 9 T cell receptor beta chains from one specimen sequenced in a study of PD-1 blockade in classical Hodgkin lymphoma. Every patient experienced relapse after autologous stem cell transplantation, and brentuximab vedotin exposure varied. Profiled with immunoSEQ multiplex PCR; TCRdb holds only in-frame clones, not every one. The sample has about 9,900 clones, about 90% seen once. The sequences come from peripheral blood mononuclear cells (PBMCs), collected at baseline. The receptors were gathered from a human donor with classical Hodgkin lymphoma.

The chain carries TRBV2 and TRBJ2-2; D is unclear. CDR3 length equals 14 residues. The V gene's germline CDR1 is SNHLY and CDR2 FYNNEI. V lost 7 bases and J lost 1, with 10 bases in between. CDR3 in DNA: TGTGCCAGCATGCCGGATCAGAACACCGGGGAGCTGTTTTTT. Protein: CASMPDQNTGELFF.

The V gene is TRBV11-3, the J gene TRBJ1-2; D gene ambiguous. This CDR3 is built from 17 residues. The germline gives CDR1 SGHNT, CDR2 YENEEA. The ends were cut back, 1 base at V and 5 bases at J, with 20 bases in the middle. CDR3 coding DNA: TGTGCCAGCAGCTTAGCCACCAAGGAGCCCCCACTTTATGGCTACACCTTC. This translates into CASSLATKEPPLYGYTF.

The table lists this clone with a count of one. The J gene is TRBJ2-7, the V gene TRBV6-6; TRBD2 aligns across 9 bases. The CDR3 sequence is 16 residues long. From germline, CDR1 is MNHNY and CDR2 SVGAGI (reference sequence). J gave up 4 bases and V 2 bases, and 9 bases lay outside the gene matches. The CDR3 region has the DNA TGTGCCAGCAGTTACACAGTAGGACTAGCGCTTTACGAGCAGTACTTC. Amino acid sequence: CASSYTVGLALYEQYF.

This chain connects TRBV21-1 to TRBJ2-5; the D call of TRBD1 is as the table states it, not checked on the DNA. TRBV21-1 is a pseudogene segment. The CDR3 contains 14 residues. CDR3 DNA: TGTGCCAGCAGCACGCGGACAGGGAGGGAGACCCAGTACTTC. As protein: CASSTRTGRETQYF.

The V and J genes are TRBV11-2 and TRBJ2-6, with a tentative D call TRBD1 (5 bases). CDR1 is SGHAT and CDR2 is FQNNGV in the germline V gene. V dropped 2 bases and J dropped 4 bases, with 9 bases sitting between them. The CDR3 runs 15 residues. The CDR3 DNA reads as TGTGCCAGCAGCTTATCAGGGCGGGGGGCCAACGTCCTGACTTTC. This translates into CASSLSGRGANVLTF. The full variable domain, with the rest looked up from reference TRBV11-2 and TRBJ2-6, is EAGVAQSPRYKIIEKRQSVAFWCNPISGHATLYWYQQILGQGPKLLIQFQNNGVVDDSQLPKDRFSAERLKGVDSTLKIQPAKLEDSAVYLCASSLSGRGANVLTFGAGSRLTVL.

The V and J genes are TRBV4-1 and TRBJ2-2; TRBD1 might be the D (5 bases). Germline V lookup: CDR1 MGHRA, CDR2 YSYEKL. The CDR3 has 15 residues. V was pared by 2 bases and J by 7 bases, with 14 bases between. The CDR3 region is CASSQPRWGRGELFF. In DNA, the CDR3 is TGCGCCAGCAGCCAACCCCGATGGGGCCGCGGGGAGCTGTTTTTT.

The chain carries TRBV7-3 and TRBJ2-1; tentative D call: TRBD2 (6 bases). Germline assignment: CDR1 SGHTA and CDR2 FQGTGA. Trimming took off 5 bases at V and 6 bases at J, with 14 bases between the two ends. The CDR3 is 14 residues long. The CDR3 bases are TGTGCCAGCAGCCCGGGACTCCAATTCAATGAGCAGTTCTTC. Protein: CASSPGLQFNEQFF.

This CDR3 reads CASSQADRHEQYF. CDR3 nucleotides: TGCGCCAGCAGCCAAGCTGACAGGCACGAGCAGTACTTC. The J gene is TRBJ2-7, the V gene TRBV4-1, with TRBD1 as a possible D gene (6 bases). Germline values: CDR1 MGHRA, CDR2 YSYEKL. V was cut by 1 base and J by 5 bases, with 9 bases left in between. The length of the CDR3 is 13 residues.

In DNA, the CDR3 is TGTGCCAGCAGAACCGGGACAGGGGGTGCTAATAACTATGGCTACACCTTC. Residues: CASRTGTGGANNYGYTF. V is TRBV7-8 and J is TRBJ1-2; 11 bases match TRBD1. With V trimmed by 6 bases and J by 1 base, 10 bases remained unmatched. The CDR3 totals 17 residues. The germline V gene encodes CDR1 SGHVS and CDR2 FQNEAQ. Full variable domain (missing parts from reference TRBV7-8 and TRBJ1-2): GAGVSQSPRYKVAKRGQDVALRCDPISGHVSLFWYQQALGQGPEFLTYFQNEAQLDKSGLPSDRFFAERPEGSVSTLKIQRTQQEDSAVYLCASRTGTGGANNYGYTFGSGTRLTVV.